This T cell receptor beta chain was retrieved from a study of T cell repertoires in aging, cancer and after chemotherapy. In this sample, this clonotype turned up a few times. Multiplex touch-down PCR with TRB-A/B primers amplified rearranged V-D-J TRB sequences. Using its own MiXCR run on the multiplex PCR reads, TCRdb lists one record per CDR3 protein. Of more than 7,000 distinct CDR3 sequences detected, more than 30% appear once; the ten largest clones hold approximately 3.5%. Peripheral blood genomic DNA, not sorted cells or RNA, was the template. This sequence was found in a human donor in good health. The sequenced sample was blood.

The CDR3 nucleotides are TGTGCCAGCAGCGTAGGGGGTCCCCAAGAGACCCAGTACTTC. It yields the protein CASSVGGPQETQYF. The chain has TRBV7-9 and TRBJ2-5; a weak D match, TRBD1 (6 bases). The germline V gene has CDR1 SEHNR and CDR2 FQNEAQ (reference sequence). Trimming left V 5 bases short and J 1 base short, with 11 bases between. The CDR3 consists of 14 residues. Using reference TRBV7-9 and TRBJ2-5 for the parts outside the CDR3, the full variable domain is DTGVSQNPRHKITKRGQNVTFRCDPISEHNRLYWYRQTLGQGPEFLTYFQNEAQLEKSRLLSDRFSAERPKGSFSTLEIQRTEQGDSAMYLCASSVGGPQETQYFGPGTRLLVL.